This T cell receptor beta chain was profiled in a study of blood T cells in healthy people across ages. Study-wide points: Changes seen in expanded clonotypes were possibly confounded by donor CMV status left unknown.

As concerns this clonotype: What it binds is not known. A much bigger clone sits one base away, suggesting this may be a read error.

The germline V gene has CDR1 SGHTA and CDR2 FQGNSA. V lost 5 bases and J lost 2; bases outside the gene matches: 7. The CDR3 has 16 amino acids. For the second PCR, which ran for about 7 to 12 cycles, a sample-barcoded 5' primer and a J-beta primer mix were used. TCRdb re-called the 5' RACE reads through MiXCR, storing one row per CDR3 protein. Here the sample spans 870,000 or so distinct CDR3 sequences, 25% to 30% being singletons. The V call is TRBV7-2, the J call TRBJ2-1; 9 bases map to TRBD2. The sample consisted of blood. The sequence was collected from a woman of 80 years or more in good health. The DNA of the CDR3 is TGTGCCAGCAGCCCACGGGTAGCGGGGGCCTACAATGAGCAGTTCTTC. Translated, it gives CASSPRVAGAYNEQFF.